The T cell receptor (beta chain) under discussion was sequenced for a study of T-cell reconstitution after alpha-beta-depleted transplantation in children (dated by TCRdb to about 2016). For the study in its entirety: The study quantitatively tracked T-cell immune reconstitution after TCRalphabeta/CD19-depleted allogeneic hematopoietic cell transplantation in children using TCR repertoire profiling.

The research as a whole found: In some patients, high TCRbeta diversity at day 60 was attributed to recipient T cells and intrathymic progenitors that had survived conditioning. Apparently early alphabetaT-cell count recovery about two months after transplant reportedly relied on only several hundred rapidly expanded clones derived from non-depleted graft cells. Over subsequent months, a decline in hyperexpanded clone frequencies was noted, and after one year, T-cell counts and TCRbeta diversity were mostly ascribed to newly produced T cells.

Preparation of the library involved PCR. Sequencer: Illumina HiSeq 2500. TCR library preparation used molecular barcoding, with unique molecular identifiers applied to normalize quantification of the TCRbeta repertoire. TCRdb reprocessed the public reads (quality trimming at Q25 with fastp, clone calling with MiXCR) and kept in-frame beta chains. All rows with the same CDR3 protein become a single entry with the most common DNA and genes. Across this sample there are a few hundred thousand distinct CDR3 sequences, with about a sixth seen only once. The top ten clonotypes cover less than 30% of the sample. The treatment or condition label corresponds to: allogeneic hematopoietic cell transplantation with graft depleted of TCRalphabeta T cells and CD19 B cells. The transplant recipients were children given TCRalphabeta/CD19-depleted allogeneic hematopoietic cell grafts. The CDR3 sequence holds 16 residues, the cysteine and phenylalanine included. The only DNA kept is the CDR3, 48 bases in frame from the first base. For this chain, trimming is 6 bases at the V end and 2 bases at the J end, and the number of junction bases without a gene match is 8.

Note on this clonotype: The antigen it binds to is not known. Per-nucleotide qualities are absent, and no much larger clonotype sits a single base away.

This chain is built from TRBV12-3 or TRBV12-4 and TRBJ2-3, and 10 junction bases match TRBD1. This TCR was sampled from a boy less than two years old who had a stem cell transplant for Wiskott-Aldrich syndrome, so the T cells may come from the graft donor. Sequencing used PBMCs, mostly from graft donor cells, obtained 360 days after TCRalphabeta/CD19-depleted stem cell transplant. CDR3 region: CASSPDRGFFTDTQYF. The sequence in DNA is TGTGCCAGCAGCCCGGACAGGGGGTTTTTCACAGATACGCAGTATTTT.